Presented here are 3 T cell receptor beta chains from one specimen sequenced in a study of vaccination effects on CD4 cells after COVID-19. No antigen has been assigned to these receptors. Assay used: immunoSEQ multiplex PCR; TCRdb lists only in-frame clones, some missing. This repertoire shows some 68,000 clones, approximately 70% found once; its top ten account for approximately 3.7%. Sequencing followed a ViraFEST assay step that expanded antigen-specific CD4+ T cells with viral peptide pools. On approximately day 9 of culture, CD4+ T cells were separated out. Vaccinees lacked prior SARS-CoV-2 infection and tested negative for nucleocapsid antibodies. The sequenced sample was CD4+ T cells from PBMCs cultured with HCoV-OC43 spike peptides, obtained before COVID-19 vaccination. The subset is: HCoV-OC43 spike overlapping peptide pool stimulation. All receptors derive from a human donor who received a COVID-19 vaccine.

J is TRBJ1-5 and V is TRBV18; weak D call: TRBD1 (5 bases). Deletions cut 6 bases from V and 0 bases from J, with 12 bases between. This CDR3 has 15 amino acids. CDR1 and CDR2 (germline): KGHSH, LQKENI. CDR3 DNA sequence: TGTGCCAGCTCCCCTAGACAGAGTAGCAATCAGCCCCAGCATTTT. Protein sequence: CASSPRQSSNQPQHF. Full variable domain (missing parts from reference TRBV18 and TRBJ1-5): NAGVMQNPRHLVRRRGQEARLRCSPMKGHSHVYWYRQLPEEGLKFMVYLQKENIIDESGMPKERFSAEFPKEGPSILRIQQVVRGDSAAYFCASSPRQSSNQPQHFGDGTRLSIL.

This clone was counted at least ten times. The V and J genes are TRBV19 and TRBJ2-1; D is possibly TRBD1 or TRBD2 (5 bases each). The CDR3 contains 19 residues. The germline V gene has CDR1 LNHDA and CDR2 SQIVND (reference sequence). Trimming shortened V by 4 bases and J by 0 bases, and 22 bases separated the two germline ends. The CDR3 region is CASSTQPGRGPSSYNEQFF. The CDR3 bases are TGTGCCAGTAGTACTCAGCCGGGACGAGGCCCAAGCTCCTACAATGAGCAGTTCTTC. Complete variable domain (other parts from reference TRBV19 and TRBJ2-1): DGGITQSPKYLFRKEGQNVTLSCEQNLNHDAMYWYRQDPGQGLRLIYYSQIVNDFQKGDIAEGYSVSREKKESFPLTVTSAQKNPTAFYLCASSTQPGRGPSSYNEQFFGPGTRLTVL.

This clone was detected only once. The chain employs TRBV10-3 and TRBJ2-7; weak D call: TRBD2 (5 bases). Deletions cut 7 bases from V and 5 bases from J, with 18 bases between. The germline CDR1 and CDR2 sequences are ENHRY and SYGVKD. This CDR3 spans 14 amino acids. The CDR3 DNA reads TGTGCCATCACCTTTAGAGGGATTAGGCACGAGCAGTACGTC. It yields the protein CAITFRGIRHEQYV.